This T cell receptor (beta chain) was captured by sequencing in a study of cytomegalovirus exposure and HLA in healthy donors. Study in general: Earlier, 90 million to 140 million unique TCR beta sequences were recovered from about 200 million T cells by an analysis.

Germline V gives CDR1 ENHRY, CDR2 SYGVKD. The CDR3 consists of 12 residues. V dropped 10 bases and J dropped 4 bases, with 11 bases sitting between them. The PCR ran on 60 Vbeta and 13 Jbeta primers. TCRdb's copy holds only in-frame clones and misses some; the assay was immunoSEQ multiplex PCR. The table has approximately 280,000 clones, around 86% seen once; the top ten hold less than 4.5%. The TCR originated in a man aged 35-49 years in good health and CMV-seropositive. Material for sequencing was PBMCs. The chain recombines TRBV10-3 with TRBJ1-5; D might be TRBD1 (5 bases). The chain's CDR3 is CATGGANQPQHF. As DNA, the CDR3 is TGTGCCACAGGAGGGGCTAATCAGCCCCAGCATTTT.